This T cell receptor (beta chain) was retrieved from a study of T cell repertoires in cytomegalovirus infection. TCRdb analysed the reads with MiXCR anew, one entry per CDR3 protein. This sample has fewer than 85,000 distinct CDR3 sequences; 3% to 4.5% occur once, and the top ten carry around a fifth. The source is a human donor in good health (CMV status not recorded). Some clones in this sample may be carry-over from other donors' samples. The specimen was PBMCs.

The CDR3 loop reads CSVPGLAGDEQYF. In DNA form, the CDR3 reads TGCAGCGTTCCGGGACTAGCGGGAGATGAGCAGTACTTC. The chain combines TRBV29-1 with TRBJ2-7; 14 bases are shared with TRBD2. The CDR3 covers 13 residues. After removal of 5 bases from V and 7 bases from J, the junction contained 4 bases not matched to a gene. The germline V gene has CDR1 SQVTM and CDR2 ANQGSEA.